This T cell receptor beta chain stems from a study of cytomegalovirus exposure and HLA in healthy donors. PCR amplification relied on 60 Vbeta primers (plus 13 Jbeta primers). Sequencing used immunoSEQ multiplex PCR; TCRdb keeps in-frame clones, though not all of them. Among about 20,000 clones, around 73% were seen once, and the ten largest hold under 8%. Trimming took off 3 bases at V and 8 bases at J, with 13 bases between the two ends. Germline V CDR1 and CDR2: GTSNPN, SVGIG (reference sequence). This CDR3 spans 13 amino acids. General study results and limits: According to the study, 150 to 200 TCR beta chains were cytomegalovirus-associated.

Only one count was recorded for this clone. Its matching antigen is unknown. This receptor was identified in a man in his sixties in good health and CMV-seronegative. This chain joins TRBV30 and TRBJ2-2; possibly TRBD1 for D (5 bases). Sequenced sample: PBMCs. The CDR3 loop reads CAWSSSQGGELFF. CDR3 bases: TGTGCCTGGAGCTCCTCTCAGGGTGGGGAGCTGTTTTTT.